The subject of this entry is one T cell receptor beta chain. With 5 bases removed from V and 9 bases from J, the gap between germline ends came to 22 bases. Germline V gene data show CDR1 as DFQATT and CDR2 as SNEGSKA (reference sequence). This CDR3 spans 14 amino acids. The entry originates in a study of T cells after yellow fever vaccination. Each CDR3 protein is one row after TCRdb ran MiXCR on the 5' RACE reads. Of about 310,000 distinct CDR3 sequences in the sample, approximately 3.9% are singletons; the top ten hold around 20%. Material: PBMCs, obtained on the day of the yellow fever booster vaccination. The receptor's source is a man younger than 35 who received the YFV17D yellow fever vaccine. This chain connects TRBV20-1 to TRBJ2-5, with D tentatively TRBD2 (6 bases). The CDR3 loop is CSAGGTCGLPSQYF. CDR3 DNA sequence: TGCAGTGCTGGGGGGACTTGCGGACTCCCGTCCCAGTACTTC.